This T cell receptor (beta chain) originates from a study of prognosis after radiotherapy for stage I lung cancer. The CDR3 is made up of 14 amino acids. Germline V gene data show CDR1 as SGHTA and CDR2 as FQGNSA. V dropped 6 bases and J dropped 5; count of bases not matched to a gene: 6. The genomic DNA TCR beta CDR3 region underwent two rounds of multiplex PCR. Specific primers for each TRBV and TRBJ gene were what first-round PCR used. TCRdb passed the multiplex PCR reads through MiXCR, listing each CDR3 protein once. Of over 25,000 distinct CDR3 sequences in the sample, under 60% were seen once. This receptor was taken from a donor over 45 with non-small cell lung cancer. This rearrangement joins TRBV7-2 to TRBJ2-2, with 7 nucleotides matching TRBD2. Sequencing was performed on PBMCs, taken before or after stereotactic body radiation therapy (not recorded which). The CDR3 region is CASSLVGRTGELFF. The CDR3 nucleotides are TGTGCCAGCAGTTTGGTCGGGAGGACCGGGGAGCTGTTTTTT.